This T cell receptor (beta chain) derives from a study of T cells in Graves' hyperthyroidism and ophthalmopathy. Whole-study context: Peripheral blood was acquired at first diagnosis, ahead of any therapy whatsoever. Study observations and caveats: In simple terms, a model built on 13 V-J features told ophthalmopathy apart from stable hyperthyroidism.

Patients showing uncontrolled infection, other autoimmune disease, pregnancy or lactation were ineligible. The diagnostic basis comprised clinical symptoms, serum thyroxine and TRAb, thyroid ultrasound and orbital computed tomography. TCR beta CDR3 regions were amplified from RNA. RT-PCR in the first round (using the HTBI primer set) targeted the TCR CDR3. TCRdb redid the calling of the multiplex PCR reads with MiXCR, one entry per CDR3 protein. The data show 600,000 to 700,000 distinct CDR3 sequences, approximately 14% seen once. This clonotype was observed at least ten times. What it recognizes is unknown. V was clipped by 7 bases and J by 5 bases, with 14 bases between them. The CDR3 runs 13 residues. Germline CDR1 is MNHEY and CDR2 is SMNVEV (reference sequence).

The sequence was collected from a woman between 40 and 50 years old with Graves' ophthalmopathy. This chain uses TRBV27 with TRBJ2-5, with unresolved D. Sequenced sample: blood. Here the CDR3 reads CASKKDPDETQYF. For the CDR3, the DNA is TGTGCCAGCAAGAAAGATCCAGACGAGACCCAGTACTTC.